The 26 T cell receptor beta chains below come from one sample, sequenced in a study of breast tumors, draining lymph nodes, adjacent tissues. TCRdb reprocessed the multiplex PCR reads via MiXCR and lists one record per CDR3 protein. The sample carries 150,000 to 200,000 distinct CDR3 sequences, about 30% recorded once. Breast cancer patients provided tissue from their axillary draining lymph nodes. Sequenced material: axillary lymph node tissue. The origin of the receptors is a female donor with breast cancer. Some clones in this sample may be carry-over from other donors' samples.

As regards this clonotype: A much larger clone lies a single base off, so this may be a read error. The chain combines TRBV7-2 with TRBJ1-6; tentative D call: TRBD1 (5 bases). Trimming took off 5 bases at V and 5 bases at J, with 10 bases between the two ends. This CDR3 is 14 amino acids long. Germline loops: CDR1 SGHTA, CDR2 FQGNSA. CDR3: CASSEHRNNSPLHF. The CDR3 coding sequence is TGTGCCAGCAGCGAACACAGGAATAATTCACCCCTCCACTTT.

Concerning this clonotype: Because the CDR3 is missing its conserved closing phenylalanine or tryptophan, this is likely a read error. The chain carries TRBV5-1 and TRBJ2-3; TRBD2 aligns across 10 bases. Germline assignment: CDR1 SGHRS and CDR2 YFSETQ. Trimming took 4 bases from V and 3 from J; bases not matched to a gene: 20. CDR3 length equals 20 residues. The DNA of the CDR3 is TGCGCCAGCAGCCAAATACCGGCGGTAGCGGGAGGCATAGGGACAGATACGCAGTATCTT. It codes for CASSQIPAVAGGIGTDTQYL.

There are many counts of this clonotype. The chain employs TRBV10-3 and TRBJ1-2, with D possibly matching TRBD1 (5 bases). The V gene's germline CDR1 is ENHRY and CDR2 SYGVKD. V lost 4 bases and J 8 bases, leaving 8 bases between the germline ends. This CDR3 spans 11 amino acids. The CDR3 sequence is CAISVGGGYTF. The DNA of the CDR3 is TGTGCCATCAGTGTTGGGGGGGGCTACACCTTC.

This clonotype occurred a few times. The chain links TRBV5-6 to TRBJ1-1, with 7 nucleotides matching TRBD1. This CDR3 has 15 residues. Trimming cost V 4 bases and J 4 bases; bases outside gene matches: 10. The germline gives CDR1 SGHDT, CDR2 YYEEEE. The CDR3 reads CASSHSQGVGTEAFF. For the CDR3, the DNA is TGTGCCAGCAGCCACTCCCAGGGGGTAGGCACTGAAGCTTTCTTT. The whole variable domain, remainder taken from reference TRBV5-6 and TRBJ1-1, is DAGVTQSPTHLIKTRGQQVTLRCSPKSGHDTVSWYQQALGQGPQFIFQYYEEEERQRGNFPDRFSGHQFPNYSSELNVNALLLGDSALYLCASSHSQGVGTEAFFGQGTRLTVV.

With regard to this clonotype: The germline gene is not matched at one end of the junction; a read error may be the cause. The rearrangement uses TRBV6-5 and TRBJ2-7; maybe TRBD2 (6 bases). The CDR3 runs 15 residues. CDR1 is MNHEY and CDR2 is SVGAGI in the germline V gene. The CDR3 region has the DNA TGTGCCTGCAGTCTGGTGGGGGGTGTACCTTACGAGCAGTACTTC. Translation: CACSLVGGVPYEQYF.

The CDR3 sequence: CSAYYGNTDTQYF. As DNA, the CDR3 is TGCAGTGCTTACTACGGGAACACAGATACGCAGTATTTT. The rearrangement uses TRBV20-1 and TRBJ2-3; maybe TRBD2 (5 bases). The CDR3 is 13 amino acids. Deletions cut 5 bases from V and 2 bases from J, with 11 bases between. Germline loops: CDR1 DFQATT, CDR2 SNEGSKA (reference sequence).

This clonotype was recorded at least ten times. The gene calls are TRBV2 and TRBJ2-7, with 9 bases fitting TRBD1. The CDR3 consists of 14 residues. The ends lost 6 bases at V and 1 base at J; junction bases unmatched: 4. In germline, CDR1 is SNHLY, CDR2 FYNNEI. CDR3 nucleotide sequence: TGTGCCAGCAGACCGGGACAGGGATCCTACGAGCAGTACTTC. The encoded protein is CASRPGQGSYEQYF.

This clonotype was seen repeatedly, ten times or more. This chain links TRBV12-3 or TRBV12-4 with TRBJ1-2; perhaps TRBD1 as D (6 bases). V was clipped by 3 bases and J by 4 bases, with 9 bases between them. The CDR3 runs 13 residues. CDR3 DNA sequence: TGTGCCAGCAGTTTGGACAGCGGCTATGGCTACACCTTC. Protein sequence: CASSLDSGYGYTF.

This clonotype was counted at least ten times. The chain has TRBV12-3 or TRBV12-4 and TRBJ2-7; D remains unclear. The CDR3 is made up of 14 amino acids. V was cut by 3 bases and J by 1 base, with 10 bases left in between. The CDR3 loop reads CASSFDGQSYEQYF. The CDR3 nucleotides read TGTGCCAGCAGTTTTGACGGGCAATCCTACGAGCAGTACTTC.

The chain recombines TRBV4-1 with TRBJ2-3, with TRBD1 as a possible D gene (6 bases). The CDR3 length is 13 residues. CDR1 is MGHRA, CDR2 YSYEKL, per germline. Trimming shortened V by 2 bases and J by 11 bases, and 14 bases separated the two germline ends. The chain's CDR3 is CASSQPDRNEQYF. CDR3 nucleotides: TGCGCCAGCAGCCAACCGGACAGAAATGAGCAGTATTTT.

This clonotype was counted a few times. Being one base from a much bigger clone, this may be a read error. V usage is TRBV4-1 and J usage is TRBJ2-3; D is perhaps TRBD2 (5 bases). CDR1 is MGHRA and CDR2 is YSYEKL in the germline V gene. The CDR3 is 13 residues long. CDR3 sequence: CASSGSYTDRQYF. DNA of the CDR3: TGCGCCAGCAGCGGGAGTTACACAGATAGGCAGTATTTT.

There are a few counts of this clonotype. The rearrangement joins TRBV7-9 to TRBJ1-1; no definite D call. The V gene's germline CDR1 is SEHNR and CDR2 FQNEAQ (reference sequence). This CDR3 contains 12 residues. The V end was cut by 5 bases, the J end by 7 bases, with 11 bases between. In nucleotides, the CDR3 is TGTGCCAGCAGCCCTTCGGTAAATGAAGCTTTCTTT. Its translation is CASSPSVNEAFF.

This clonotype was counted a few times. This chain joins TRBV27 and TRBJ2-7; a weak D match, TRBD1 (6 bases). Trimming took 6 bases from V and 6 from J, leaving 21 bases between them. CDR3 size: 15 residues. Germline-derived CDR1 and CDR2 are MNHEY and SMNVEV (reference sequence). Here the CDR3 reads CASSPWQGSQGEQYF. The CDR3 DNA sequence: TGTGCCAGCAGCCCCTGGCAGGGGAGCCAGGGCGAGCAGTACTTC.

V usage is TRBV20-1 and J usage is TRBJ1-2; D might be TRBD1 (5 bases). CDR1 is DFQATT, CDR2 SNEGSKA, per germline (reference sequence). V lost 6 bases, J lost 1 base, and 9 bases lay in between. The length of the CDR3 is 12 residues. The CDR3, as DNA: TGCAGTGCGGGGGGGGGTAACTATGGCTACACCTTC. This encodes CSAGGGNYGYTF.

As for this clonotype: A read error may produce the germline difference seen at one junction end. This chain connects TRBV12-3 or TRBV12-4 to TRBJ2-7, with a weak D call TRBD1 (6 bases). CDR3 length: 14 residues. In DNA, the CDR3 is TGTGCCAACAGTTTCCGGGACACGACCTACGAGCAGTACTTC. Translated, it gives CANSFRDTTYEQYF.

This clonotype showed up just a few times. A much bigger clone sits one base away, suggesting this may be a read error. V is TRBV7-6 and J is TRBJ2-7, with TRBD1 identical over 9 bases. Germline CDR1 and CDR2: SGHVS and FNYEAQ. The CDR3 has 17 amino acids. The DNA of the CDR3 is TGTGCCAGCAGCTTACCGACAGGGGGTTTAAGCTCCTACCAGCAGTACTTC. Its translation is CASSLPTGGLSSYQQYF.

This clonotype was counted ten times or more. The chain combines TRBV7-6 with TRBJ2-2; a weak D match, TRBD2 (5 bases). Trimming stripped 1 base from V and 7 bases from J, with 10 bases between. This CDR3 contains 14 residues. Germline CDR1 is SGHVS and CDR2 is FNYEAQ. The CDR3 reads CASSLENRGGELFF. The CDR3 DNA follows: TGTGCCAGCAGCTTAGAGAATCGGGGCGGGGAGCTGTTTTTT.

With regard to this clonotype: Sequence at one end of the junction differs from germline and may be a read error. The rearrangement joins TRBV20-1 to TRBJ1-6; perhaps TRBD1 as D (6 bases). CDR3 length equals 13 residues. Germline CDR1 DFQATT, CDR2 SNEGSKA (reference sequence). The CDR3 reads CSTRGYRNSPLHF. CDR3 DNA: TGCAGTACTAGGGGGTACCGGAATTCACCCCTCCACTTT.

Details on this clonotype: A much larger clone sits a single nucleotide away, making a read error possible. This rearrangement joins TRBV5-8 to TRBJ2-2; 15 positions agree with TRBD2. The CDR3 extends over 19 amino acids. The germline V gene has CDR1 SGHTS and CDR2 YDEGEE. The CDR3: CANSFQGLAGGLLAGELFF. DNA of the CDR3: TGTGCCAACAGCTTCCAGGGACTAGCGGGGGGCCTCTTGGCCGGGGAGCTGTTTTTT.

This clonotype was recorded many times. DNA of the CDR3: TGTGCCACCAGTGATGCCAAAACAGGGACAGGGGGGTATCCCCAGCATTTT. Its protein is CATSDAKTGTGGYPQHF. The V and J genes are TRBV24-1 and TRBJ1-5; 11 bases are shared with TRBD1. V dropped 3 bases and J dropped 10; count of bases not matched to a gene: 13. Germline loops: CDR1 KGHDR, CDR2 SFDVKD. This CDR3 comprises 17 residues.

V is TRBV12-3 or TRBV12-4 and J is TRBJ1-1; 11 bases align to TRBD1. The length of the CDR3 is 14 residues. With V trimmed by 7 bases and J by 4 bases, 5 bases remained unmatched. CDR3 protein: CASTLGTGGTEAFF. The CDR3 DNA sequence: TGTGCCAGCACCCTAGGGACAGGGGGCACTGAAGCTTTCTTT.

Many counts were recorded for this clonotype. The rearrangement joins TRBV7-2 to TRBJ1-2; 10 bases are a match to TRBD1. The germline V gene encodes CDR1 SGHTA and CDR2 FQGNSA. This CDR3 spans 15 amino acids. Trimming at V came to 2 bases and at J to 7 bases, leaving 7 bases not matched to a gene. This CDR3 is CASSLNRQGAGGYTF. The CDR3 DNA follows: TGTGCCAGCAGCTTAAACCGACAGGGGGCTGGTGGCTACACCTTC.

About this clonotype: This may arise from a read error, as a much more abundant clone is one base away. The chain uses TRBV5-1 and TRBJ2-3; D gene unclear. The germline gives CDR1 SGHRS, CDR2 YFSETQ. The germline V and J ends were trimmed by 4 bases and 8 bases, with 14 bases remaining between them. The CDR3 extends over 13 amino acids. CDR3 nucleotides: TGCGCCAGCAGCCCCGCGCCTAAAGGTACGCAGTATTTT. Translating gives CASSPAPKGTQYF.

Only a few counts were recorded for this clonotype. The chain links TRBV6-2 or TRBV6-3 to TRBJ2-7, with D tentatively TRBD2 (5 bases). Germline CDR1 MNHEY, CDR2 SVGEGT. This CDR3 is built from 14 residues. V lost 2 bases and J lost 5, with 13 bases in between. CDR3 region: CASSYRGSGHEQYF. The CDR3 DNA reads TGTGCCAGCAGTTACCGGGGATCTGGGCACGAGCAGTACTTC.

This clonotype was picked up a small number of times. This chain joins TRBV3-1 and TRBJ2-7; TRBD1 might be the D (7 bases). The germline CDR1 and CDR2 sequences are LGHDT and YNNKEL (reference sequence). There are 19 residues in the CDR3. The V and J ends lost 0 bases and 2 bases respectively, with 23 bases between them. In DNA form, the CDR3 reads TGTGCCAGCAGCCAAGATAGGTGGGGGGCAGGGGGAGAACCCTACGAGCAGTACTTC. Encoded protein: CASSQDRWGAGGEPYEQYF.

This clonotype has more than one count but fewer than ten. The V gene is TRBV6-2 or TRBV6-3, the J gene TRBJ2-7; D unclear. The CDR3 consists of 12 residues. The V end was cut by 1 base, the J end by 3 bases, with 4 bases between. Per germline, CDR1 MNHEY and CDR2 SVGEGT. The CDR3 region is CASSYLFYEQYF. The CDR3 DNA sequence: TGTGCCAGCAGTTACTTATTCTACGAGCAGTACTTC.